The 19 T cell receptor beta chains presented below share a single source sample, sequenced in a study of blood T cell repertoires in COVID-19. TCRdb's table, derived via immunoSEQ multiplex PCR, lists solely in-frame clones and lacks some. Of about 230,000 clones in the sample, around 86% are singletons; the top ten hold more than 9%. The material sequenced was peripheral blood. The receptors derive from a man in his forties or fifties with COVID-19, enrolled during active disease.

CDR3 in amino acids: CASSFSLAGETNQETQYF. The CDR3 DNA reads TGTGCCAGCTCATTCTCTTTAGCGGGGGAAACCAACCAAGAGACCCAGTACTTC. The chain is built from TRBV18 and TRBJ2-5; 9 nucleotides match TRBD2. The CDR3 consists of 18 residues. The trim removed 5 bases at V and 0 bases at J, leaving 13 bases unmatched. Per the germline V gene, CDR1 is KGHSH and CDR2 is LQKENI.

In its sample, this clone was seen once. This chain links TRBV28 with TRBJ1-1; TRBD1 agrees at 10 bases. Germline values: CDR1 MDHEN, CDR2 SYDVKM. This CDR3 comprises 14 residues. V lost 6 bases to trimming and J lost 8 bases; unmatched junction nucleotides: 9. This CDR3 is CASRMGGTGVEAFF. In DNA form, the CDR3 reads TGTGCCAGCAGAATGGGTGGGACAGGGGTAGAAGCTTTCTTT.

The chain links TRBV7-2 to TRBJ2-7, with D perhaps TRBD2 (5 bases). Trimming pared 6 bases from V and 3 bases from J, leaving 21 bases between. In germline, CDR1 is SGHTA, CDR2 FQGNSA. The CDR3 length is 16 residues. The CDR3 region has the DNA TGTGCCAGCAGTTCAAAACTCGGGCGGGCCTTCTACGAGCAGTACTTC. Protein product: CASSSKLGRAFYEQYF.

CDR3: CSAGGHVNTEAFF. DNA for the CDR3: TGCAGCGCGGGGGGACACGTGAACACTGAAGCTTTCTTT. The genes are TRBV29-1 and TRBJ1-1; D is possibly TRBD1 (6 bases). Trimming shortened V by 7 bases and J by 0 bases, and 12 bases separated the two germline ends. CDR1 and CDR2 from the germline V gene are SQVTM and ANQGSEA. CDR3 size: 13 residues.

CDR3 amino acids: CASSLRPGDEQYF. The CDR3 DNA reads TGTGCCAGCTCACTCCGGCCAGGGGACGAGCAGTACTTC. This rearrangement joins TRBV18 to TRBJ2-7; weak D call: TRBD1 (6 bases). The ends were cut back, 4 bases at V and 5 bases at J, with 12 bases in the middle. There are 13 residues in the CDR3. Germline assignment: CDR1 KGHSH and CDR2 LQKENI. The full variable domain, in which reference TRBV18 and TRBJ2-7 provide the parts outside the CDR3, is NAGVMQNPRHLVRRRGQEARLRCSPMKGHSHVYWYRQLPEEGLKFMVYLQKENIIDESGMPKERFSAEFPKEGPSILRIQQVVRGDSAAYFCASSLRPGDEQYFGPGTRLTVT.

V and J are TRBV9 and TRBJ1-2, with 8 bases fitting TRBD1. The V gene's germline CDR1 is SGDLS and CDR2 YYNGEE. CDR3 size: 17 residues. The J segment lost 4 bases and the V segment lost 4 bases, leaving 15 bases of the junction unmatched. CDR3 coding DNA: TGTGCCAGCAGCCCTAGAGCCCTAGACAGGGGCGTCTATGGCTACACCTTC. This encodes CASSPRALDRGVYGYTF.

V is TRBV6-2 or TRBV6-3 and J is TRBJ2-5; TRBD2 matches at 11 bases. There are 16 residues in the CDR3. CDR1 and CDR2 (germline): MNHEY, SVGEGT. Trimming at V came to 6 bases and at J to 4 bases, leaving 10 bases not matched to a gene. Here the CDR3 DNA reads TGTGCCAGCAGCACTAGCGGGGGATTGATTCGAGAGACCCAGTACTTC. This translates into CASSTSGGLIRETQYF.

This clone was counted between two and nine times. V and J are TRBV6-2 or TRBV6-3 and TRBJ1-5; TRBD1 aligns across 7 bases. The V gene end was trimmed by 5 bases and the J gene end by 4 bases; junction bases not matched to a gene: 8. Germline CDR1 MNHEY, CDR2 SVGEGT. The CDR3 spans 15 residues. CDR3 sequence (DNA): TGTGCCAGCAGTCAGAGGGCAGGGGGGAATCAGCCCCAGCATTTT. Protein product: CASSQRAGGNQPQHF.

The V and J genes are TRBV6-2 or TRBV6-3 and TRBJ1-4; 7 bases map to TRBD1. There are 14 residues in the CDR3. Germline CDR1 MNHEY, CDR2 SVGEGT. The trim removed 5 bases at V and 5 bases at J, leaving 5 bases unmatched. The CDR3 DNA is TGTGCCAGCAGTGGAGGACAGGAGAATGAAAAACTGTTTTTT. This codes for CASSGGQENEKLFF.

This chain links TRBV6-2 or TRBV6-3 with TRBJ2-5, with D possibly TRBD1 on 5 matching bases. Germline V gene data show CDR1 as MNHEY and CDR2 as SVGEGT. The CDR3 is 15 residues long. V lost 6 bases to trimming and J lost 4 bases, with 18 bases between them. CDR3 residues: CASSPRTRIRETQYF. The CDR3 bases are TGTGCCAGCAGCCCCCGGACAAGGATCAGAGAGACCCAGTACTTC.

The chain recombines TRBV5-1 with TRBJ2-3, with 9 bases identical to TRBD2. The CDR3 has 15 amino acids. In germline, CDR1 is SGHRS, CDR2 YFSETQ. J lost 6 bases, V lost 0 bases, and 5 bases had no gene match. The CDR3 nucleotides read TGCGCCAGCAGCTTGGGCGGGAGGGCCGAGGATACGCAGTATTTT. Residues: CASSLGGRAEDTQYF.

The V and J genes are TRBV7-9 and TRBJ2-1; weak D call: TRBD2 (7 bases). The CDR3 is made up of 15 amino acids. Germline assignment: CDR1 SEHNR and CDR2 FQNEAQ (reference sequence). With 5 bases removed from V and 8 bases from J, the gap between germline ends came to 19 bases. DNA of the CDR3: TGTGCCAGCAGCCCTGGGGGGGGCAGATCTGATGAGCAGTTCTTC. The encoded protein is CASSPGGGRSDEQFF.

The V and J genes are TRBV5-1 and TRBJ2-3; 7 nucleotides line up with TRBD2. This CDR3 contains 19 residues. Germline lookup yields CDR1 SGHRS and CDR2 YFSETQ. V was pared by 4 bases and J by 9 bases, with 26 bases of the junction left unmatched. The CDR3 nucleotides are TGCGCCAGCAGCCCGCAATTAGTGGTTGGCGGGAGCCCCCCCGACACGCAGTATTTT. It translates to CASSPQLVVGGSPPDTQYF. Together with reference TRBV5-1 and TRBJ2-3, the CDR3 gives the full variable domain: KAGVTQTPRYLIKTRGQQVTLSCSPISGHRSVSWYQQTPGQGLQFLFEYFSETQRNKGNFPGRFSGRQFSNSRSEMNVSTLELGDSALYLCASSPQLVVGGSPPDTQYFGPGTRLTVL.

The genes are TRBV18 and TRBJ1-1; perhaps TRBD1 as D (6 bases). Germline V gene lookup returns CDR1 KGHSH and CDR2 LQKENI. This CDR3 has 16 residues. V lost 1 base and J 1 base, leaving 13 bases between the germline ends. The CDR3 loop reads CASSPRGPGPNTEAFF. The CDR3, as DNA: TGTGCCAGCTCACCACGGGGGCCAGGACCGAACACTGAAGCTTTCTTT.

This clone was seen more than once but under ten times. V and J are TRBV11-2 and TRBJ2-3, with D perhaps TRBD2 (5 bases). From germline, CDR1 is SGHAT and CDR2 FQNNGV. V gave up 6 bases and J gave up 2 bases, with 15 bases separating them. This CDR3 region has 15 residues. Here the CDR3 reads CASSQRAGDTDTQYF. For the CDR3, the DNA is TGTGCCAGCAGTCAGAGGGCAGGAGACACAGATACGCAGTATTTT.

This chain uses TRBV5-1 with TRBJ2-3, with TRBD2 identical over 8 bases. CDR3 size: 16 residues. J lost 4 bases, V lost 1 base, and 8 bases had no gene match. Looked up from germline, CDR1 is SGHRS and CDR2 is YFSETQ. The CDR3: CASSLRAGGIADTQYF. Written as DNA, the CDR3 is TGCGCCAGCAGCTTGAGGGCGGGAGGTATTGCAGATACGCAGTATTTT.

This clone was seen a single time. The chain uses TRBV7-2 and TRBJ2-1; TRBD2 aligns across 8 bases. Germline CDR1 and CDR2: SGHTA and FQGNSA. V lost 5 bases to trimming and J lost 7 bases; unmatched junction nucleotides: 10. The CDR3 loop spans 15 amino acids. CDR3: CASSVGGGPGNEQFF. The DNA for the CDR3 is TGTGCCAGCAGCGTTGGCGGGGGGCCCGGGAATGAGCAGTTCTTC.

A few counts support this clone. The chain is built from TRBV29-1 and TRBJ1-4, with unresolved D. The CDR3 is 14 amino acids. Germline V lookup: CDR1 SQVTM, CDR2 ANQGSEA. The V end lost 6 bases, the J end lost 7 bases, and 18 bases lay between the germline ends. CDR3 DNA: TGCAGCGTCCGGGGAGGAGGGCGGAGTGAAAAACTGTTTTTT. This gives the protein CSVRGGGRSEKLFF. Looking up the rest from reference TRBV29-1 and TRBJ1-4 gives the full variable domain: SAVISQKPSRDICQRGTSLTIQCQVDSQVTMMFWYRQQPGQSLTLIATANQGSEATYESGFVIDKFPISRPNLTFSTLTVSNMSPEDSSIYLCSVRGGGRSEKLFFGSGTQLSVL.

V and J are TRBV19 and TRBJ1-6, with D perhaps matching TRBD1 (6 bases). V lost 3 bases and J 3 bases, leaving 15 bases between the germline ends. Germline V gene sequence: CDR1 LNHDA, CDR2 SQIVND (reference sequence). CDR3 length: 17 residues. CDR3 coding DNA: TGTGCCAGTAGTATTTCTGGACAGCGTCTCTATAATTCACCCCTCCACTTT. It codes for CASSISGQRLYNSPLHF.